The sequence of this TCR beta chain was determined in a study of CD8 T cells in ankylosing spondylitis. With respect to this clonotype: The antigen remains undetermined.

The length of the CDR3 is 18 residues. Germline CDR1 and CDR2: SGHRS and YFSETQ. After removal of 1 base from V and 4 bases from J, the junction contained 11 bases not matched to a gene. Study observations and caveats: Eight or nine highly homologous variants formed a TCR beta motif that appeared characteristic of ankylosing spondylitis blood.

A single record per CDR3 protein comes from TCRdb applying MiXCR to the 5' RACE reads. Here the sample spans approximately 150,000 distinct CDR3 sequences, 25% to 35% being singletons. The TCR comes from a male donor with ankylosing spondylitis. The genes are TRBV5-1 and TRBJ2-2; TRBD2 matches 9 bases. The sample consisted of synovial fluid, either unsorted or a sorted T cell fraction (not recorded which). CDR3 DNA sequence: TGCGCCAGCAGCTTGTCAGCTTCAACTAGCGGGCGCACCGGGGAGCTGTTTTTT. This sequence encodes CASSLSASTSGRTGELFF.